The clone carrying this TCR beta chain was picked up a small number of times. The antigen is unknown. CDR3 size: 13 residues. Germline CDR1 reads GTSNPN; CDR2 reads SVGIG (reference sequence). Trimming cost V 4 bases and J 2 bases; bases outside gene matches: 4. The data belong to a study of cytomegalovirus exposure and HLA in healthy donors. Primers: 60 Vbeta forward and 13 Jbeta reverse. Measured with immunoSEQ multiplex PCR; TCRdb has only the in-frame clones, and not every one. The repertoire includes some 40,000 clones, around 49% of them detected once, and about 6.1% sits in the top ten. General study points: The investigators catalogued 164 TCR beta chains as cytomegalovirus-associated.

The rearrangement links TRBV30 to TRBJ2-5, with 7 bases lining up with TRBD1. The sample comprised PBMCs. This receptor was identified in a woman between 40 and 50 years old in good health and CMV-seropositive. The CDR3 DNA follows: TGTGCCTGGAAGGGGACAGCACAAGAGACCCAGTACTTC. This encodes CAWKGTAQETQYF. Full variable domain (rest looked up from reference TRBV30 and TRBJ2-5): SQTIHQWPATLVQPVGSPLSLECTVEGTSNPNLYWYRQAAGRGLQLLFYSVGIGQISSEVPQNLSASRPQDRQFILSSKKLLLSDSGFYLCAWKGTAQETQYFGPGTRLLVL.